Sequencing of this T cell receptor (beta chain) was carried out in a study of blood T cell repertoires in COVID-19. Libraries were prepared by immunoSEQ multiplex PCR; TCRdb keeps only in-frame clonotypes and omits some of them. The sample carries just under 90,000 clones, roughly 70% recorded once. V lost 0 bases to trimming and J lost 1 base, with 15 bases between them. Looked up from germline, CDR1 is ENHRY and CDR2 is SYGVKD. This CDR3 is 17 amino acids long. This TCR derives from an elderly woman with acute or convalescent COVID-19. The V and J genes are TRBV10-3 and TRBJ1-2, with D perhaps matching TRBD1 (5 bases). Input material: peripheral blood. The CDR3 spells CAISESGAGGGNYGYTF. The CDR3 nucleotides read TGTGCCATCAGTGAGTCAGGGGCAGGCGGGGGTAACTATGGCTACACCTTC.